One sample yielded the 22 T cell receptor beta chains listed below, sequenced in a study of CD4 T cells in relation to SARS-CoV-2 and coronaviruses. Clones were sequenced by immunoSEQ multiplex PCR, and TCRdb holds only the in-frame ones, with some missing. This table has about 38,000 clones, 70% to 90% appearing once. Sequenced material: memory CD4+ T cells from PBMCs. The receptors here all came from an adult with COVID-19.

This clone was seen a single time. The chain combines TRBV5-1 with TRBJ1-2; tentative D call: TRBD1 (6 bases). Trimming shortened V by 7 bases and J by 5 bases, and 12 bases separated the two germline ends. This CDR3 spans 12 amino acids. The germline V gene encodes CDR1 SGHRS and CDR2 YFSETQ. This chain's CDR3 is CASGPGDYGYTF. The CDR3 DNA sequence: TGCGCCAGCGGCCCAGGGGATTATGGCTACACCTTC.

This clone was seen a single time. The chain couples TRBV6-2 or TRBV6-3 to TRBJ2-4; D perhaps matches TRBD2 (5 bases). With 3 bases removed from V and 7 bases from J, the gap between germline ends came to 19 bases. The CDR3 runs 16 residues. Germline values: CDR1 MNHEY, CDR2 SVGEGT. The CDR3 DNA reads TGTGCCAGCAGTTATTCGGGGAGAACGAGTCGTAACATTCAGTACTTC. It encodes CASSYSGRTSRNIQYF.

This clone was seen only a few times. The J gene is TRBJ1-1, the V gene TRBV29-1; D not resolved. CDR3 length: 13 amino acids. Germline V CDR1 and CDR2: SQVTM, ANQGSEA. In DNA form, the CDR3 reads TGCAGTGGCTTCCAGGCGCCGAGCACTGAAGCTTTCTTT. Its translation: CSGFQAPSTEAFF.

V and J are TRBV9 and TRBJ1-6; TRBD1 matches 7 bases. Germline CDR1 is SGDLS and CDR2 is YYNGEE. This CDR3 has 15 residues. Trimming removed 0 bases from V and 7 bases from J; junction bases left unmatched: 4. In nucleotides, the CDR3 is TGTGCCAGCAGCGTAGGTGTACAGGGGAATTCACCCCTCCACTTT. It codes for CASSVGVQGNSPLHF.

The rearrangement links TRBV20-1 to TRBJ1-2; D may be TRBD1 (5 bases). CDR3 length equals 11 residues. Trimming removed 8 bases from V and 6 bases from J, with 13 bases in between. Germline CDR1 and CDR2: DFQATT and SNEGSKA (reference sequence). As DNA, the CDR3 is TGCAGTCTCGGGGCCATTAATGGCTACACCTTC. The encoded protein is CSLGAINGYTF.

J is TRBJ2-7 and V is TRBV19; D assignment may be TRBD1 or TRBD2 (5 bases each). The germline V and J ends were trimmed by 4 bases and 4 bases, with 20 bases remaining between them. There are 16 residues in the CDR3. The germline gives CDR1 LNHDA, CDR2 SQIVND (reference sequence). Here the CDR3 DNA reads TGTGCCAGTAGTACTCTCGGGACCCCAGGTCGTTACGAGCAGTACTTC. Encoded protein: CASSTLGTPGRYEQYF.

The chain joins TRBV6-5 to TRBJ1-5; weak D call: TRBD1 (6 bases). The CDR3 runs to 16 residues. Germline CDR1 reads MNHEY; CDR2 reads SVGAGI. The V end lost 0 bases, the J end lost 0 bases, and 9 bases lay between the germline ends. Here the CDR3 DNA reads TGTGCCAGCAGTTACTCCGGGACAAATAGCAATCAGCCCCAGCATTTT. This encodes CASSYSGTNSNQPQHF.

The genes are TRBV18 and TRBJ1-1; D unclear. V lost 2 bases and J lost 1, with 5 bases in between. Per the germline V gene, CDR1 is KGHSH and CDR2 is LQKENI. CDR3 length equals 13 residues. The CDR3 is CASSPRENTEAFF. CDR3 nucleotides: TGTGCCAGCTCACCAAGGGAGAACACTGAAGCTTTCTTT.

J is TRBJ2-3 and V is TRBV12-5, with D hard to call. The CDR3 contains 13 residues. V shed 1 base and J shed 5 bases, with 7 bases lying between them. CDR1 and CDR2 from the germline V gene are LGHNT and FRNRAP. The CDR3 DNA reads TGTGCTAGTGGTTTGGGGGCTTTAGATACGCAGTATTTT. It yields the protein CASGLGALDTQYF.

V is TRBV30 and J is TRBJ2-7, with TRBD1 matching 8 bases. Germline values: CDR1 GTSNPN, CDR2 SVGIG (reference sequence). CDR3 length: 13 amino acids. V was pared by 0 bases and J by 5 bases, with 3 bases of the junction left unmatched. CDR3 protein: CAWSVSGGDEQYF. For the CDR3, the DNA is TGTGCCTGGAGTGTATCAGGGGGCGACGAGCAGTACTTC.

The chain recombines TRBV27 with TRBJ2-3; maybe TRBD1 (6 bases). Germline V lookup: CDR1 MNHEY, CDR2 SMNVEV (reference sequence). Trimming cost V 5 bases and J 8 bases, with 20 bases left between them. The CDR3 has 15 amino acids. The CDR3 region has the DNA TGTGCCAGCAGTCAACAGGGATCGTTGTTAGGTACGCAGTATTTT. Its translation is CASSQQGSLLGTQYF.

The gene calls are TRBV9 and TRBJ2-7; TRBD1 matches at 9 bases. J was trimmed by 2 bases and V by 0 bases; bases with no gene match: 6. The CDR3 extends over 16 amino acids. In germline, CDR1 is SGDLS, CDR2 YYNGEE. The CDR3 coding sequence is TGTGCCAGCAGCGTAGGTGTGGGACAGGGAGCCTACGAGCAGTACTTC. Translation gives CASSVGVGQGAYEQYF.

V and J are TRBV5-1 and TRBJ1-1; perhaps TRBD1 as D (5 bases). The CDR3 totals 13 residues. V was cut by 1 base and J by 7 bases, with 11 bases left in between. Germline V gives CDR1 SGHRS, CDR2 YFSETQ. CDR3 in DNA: TGCGCCAGCAGCTTGCAGCGGGGGGGTGAAGCTTTCTTT. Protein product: CASSLQRGGEAFF.

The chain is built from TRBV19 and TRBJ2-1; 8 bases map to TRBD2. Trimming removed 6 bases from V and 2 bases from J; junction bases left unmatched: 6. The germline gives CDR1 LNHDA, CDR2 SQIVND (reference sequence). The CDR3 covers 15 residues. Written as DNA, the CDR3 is TGTGCCAGTAGCCGCGTCGGGGGGGCCTACAATGAGCAGTTCTTC. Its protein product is CASSRVGGAYNEQFF.

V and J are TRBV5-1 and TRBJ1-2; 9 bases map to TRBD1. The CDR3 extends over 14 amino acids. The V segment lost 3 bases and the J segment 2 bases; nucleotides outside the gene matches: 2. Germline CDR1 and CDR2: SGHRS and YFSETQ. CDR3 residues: CASSWGTGNYGYTF. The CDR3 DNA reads TGCGCCAGCAGCTGGGGGACAGGGAACTATGGCTACACCTTC.

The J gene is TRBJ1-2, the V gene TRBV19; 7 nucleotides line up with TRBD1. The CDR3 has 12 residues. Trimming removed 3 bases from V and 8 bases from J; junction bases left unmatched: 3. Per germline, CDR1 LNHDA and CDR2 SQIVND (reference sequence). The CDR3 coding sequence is TGTGCCAGTAGTATTGCAGGGGGAGGCTACACCTTC. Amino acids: CASSIAGGGYTF.

CDR3 protein: CASSRRVPYEQYF. The DNA for the CDR3 is TGTGCCAGCAGCCGGAGGGTTCCCTACGAGCAGTACTTC. The chain recombines TRBV7-9 with TRBJ2-7, with D maybe TRBD2 (6 bases). The V end lost 5 bases, the J end lost 2 bases, and 10 bases lay between the germline ends. The CDR3 is 13 residues long. Per germline, CDR1 SEHNR and CDR2 FQNEAQ (reference sequence).

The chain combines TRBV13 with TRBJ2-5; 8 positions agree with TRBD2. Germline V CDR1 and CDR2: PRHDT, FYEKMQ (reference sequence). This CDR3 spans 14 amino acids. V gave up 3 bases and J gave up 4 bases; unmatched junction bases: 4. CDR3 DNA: TGTGCCAGCAGCTTCGGGACTAGAGGAGAGACCCAGTACTTC. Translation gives CASSFGTRGETQYF.

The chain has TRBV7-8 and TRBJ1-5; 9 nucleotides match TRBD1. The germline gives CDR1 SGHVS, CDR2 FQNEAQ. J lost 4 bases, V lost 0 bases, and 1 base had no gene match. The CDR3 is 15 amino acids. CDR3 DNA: TGTGCCAGCAGCTTAGCGGACAGGGGTAATCAGCCCCAGCATTTT. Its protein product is CASSLADRGNQPQHF.

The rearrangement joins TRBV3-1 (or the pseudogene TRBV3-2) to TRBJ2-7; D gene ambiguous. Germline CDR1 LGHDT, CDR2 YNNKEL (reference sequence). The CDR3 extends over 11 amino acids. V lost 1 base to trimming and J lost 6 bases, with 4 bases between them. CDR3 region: CASSQAGEQYF. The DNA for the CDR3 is TGTGCCAGCAGCCAAGCAGGCGAGCAGTACTTC.

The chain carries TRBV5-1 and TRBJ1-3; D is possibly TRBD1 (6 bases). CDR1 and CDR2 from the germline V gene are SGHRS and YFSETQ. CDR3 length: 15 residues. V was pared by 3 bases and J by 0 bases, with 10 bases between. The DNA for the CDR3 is TGCGCCAGCAGCTCCCAGGGGAACTCTGGAAACACCATATATTTT. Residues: CASSSQGNSGNTIYF.

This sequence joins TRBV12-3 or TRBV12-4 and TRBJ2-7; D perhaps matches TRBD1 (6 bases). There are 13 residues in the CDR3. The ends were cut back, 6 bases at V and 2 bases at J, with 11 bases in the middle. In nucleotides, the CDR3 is TGTGCCAGCAGGGCGGACAGTACCTACGAGCAGTACTTC. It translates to CASRADSTYEQYF.